This T cell receptor (beta chain) was sequenced for a study of blood T cell repertoires in COVID-19. Study in general: The United States, Italy and Spain provided the acute and convalescent COVID-19 samples.

The CDR3 has 15 amino acids. Germline V gene data show CDR1 as KGHSH and CDR2 as LQKENI. The junction had 3 bases not matched to a gene; V was cut back by 4 bases and J by 1 base. This table comes from immunoSEQ multiplex PCR, and its TCRdb copy is limited to in-frame clones, with some not included. Altogether 90,000 to 150,000 clones are present, 79% being singletons, with the ten largest covering around 3.9%. Sequenced input: peripheral blood. The V gene is TRBV18, the J gene TRBJ2-5, with 10 bases aligning to TRBD2. This receptor was taken from a woman of 80 years or more with acute or convalescent COVID-19. The CDR3 DNA is TGTGCCAGCTCACGGTCTAGCGGGAGCCAAGAGACCCAGTACTTC. This codes for CASSRSSGSQETQYF.